This T cell receptor (beta chain) was recovered during a study of technical replicates of blood from a few donors. The protocol was immunoSEQ multiplex PCR, while the TCRdb copy is restricted to in-frame clones and leaves out a portion. The table has about 49,000 clones, more than 85% seen once. Germline CDR1 and CDR2: KGHSH and LQKENI. The CDR3 has 14 residues. Trimming stripped 6 bases from V and 3 bases from J, with 12 bases between. The gene calls are TRBV18 and TRBJ1-5, with a tentative D call TRBD1 (6 bases). This sequence originates from a human donor in good health. Some clones in this sample may be carry-over from other donors' samples. What was sequenced was PBMCs. The CDR3 spells CASSPTGYNQPQHF. The CDR3 bases are TGTGCCAGCTCCCCCACAGGGTACAATCAGCCCCAGCATTTT.